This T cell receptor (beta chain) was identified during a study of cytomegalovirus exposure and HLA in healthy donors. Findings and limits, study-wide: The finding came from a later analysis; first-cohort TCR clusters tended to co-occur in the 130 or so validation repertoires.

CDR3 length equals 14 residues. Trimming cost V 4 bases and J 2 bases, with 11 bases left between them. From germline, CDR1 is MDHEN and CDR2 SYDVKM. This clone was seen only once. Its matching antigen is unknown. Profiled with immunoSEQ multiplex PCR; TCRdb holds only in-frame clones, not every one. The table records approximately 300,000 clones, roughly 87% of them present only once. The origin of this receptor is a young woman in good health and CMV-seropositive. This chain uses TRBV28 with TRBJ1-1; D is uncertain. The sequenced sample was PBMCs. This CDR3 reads CASSSGGVNTEAFF. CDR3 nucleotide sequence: TGTGCCAGCAGTTCAGGTGGGGTTAACACTGAAGCTTTCTTT.